This record looks at one T cell receptor beta chain sequence and its context. The CDR3 consists of 15 residues. Germline CDR1 and CDR2: SEHNR and FQNEAQ (reference sequence). V lost 5 bases to trimming and J lost 1 base, with 14 bases between them. Original processing methods: Scientists estimated how many nucleated cells there were by amplifying reference gene primers. Using immunoSEQ multiplex PCR, the repertoire was profiled, and TCRdb retains in-frame clones only, with some absent. That table gives V, J and clone size, and the DNA gave D and trimming. This sample has around 170,000 clones, with 83% found just once. This sample was included in a study of blood T cell repertoires in COVID-19. Study at large: COVID-19 samples from acute and convalescent phases originated in the United States, Italy and Spain.

The clonotype was recovered from a woman in her forties with acute or convalescent COVID-19. Sequenced material: peripheral blood. The chain recombines TRBV7-9 with TRBJ1-1, with a weak D call TRBD1 (5 bases). CDR3 amino acids: CASSAQGTTNTEAFF. CDR3 in DNA: TGTGCCAGCAGCGCTCAGGGTACAACGAACACTGAAGCTTTCTTT.